The 4 T cell receptor beta chains in this list originate from one sample, sequenced in a study of identical twins. From the 5' RACE reads, TCRdb called clonotypes with MiXCR, one entry per CDR3 protein. The data contain hundreds of thousands of distinct CDR3 sequences, 6% to 6.5% of them singletons. Sequencing was carried out using naive T cells sorted from blood. These TCRs come from a young man in good health.

Only a few counts were recorded for this clonotype. V gene TRBV7-2 combines with J gene TRBJ2-7; 7 nucleotides match TRBD2. The J segment lost 0 bases and the V segment lost 3 bases, leaving 8 bases of the junction unmatched. The CDR3 loop spans 16 amino acids. CDR1 is SGHTA, CDR2 FQGNSA, per germline. CDR3 nucleotide sequence: TGTGCCAGCAGCTTCCCGACTAGCCTGAGCTCCTACGAGCAGTACTTC. As protein: CASSFPTSLSSYEQYF.

This clonotype was found many times. The gene calls are TRBV12-3 or TRBV12-4 and TRBJ2-3; 9 bases are shared with TRBD2. With V trimmed by 2 bases and J by 4 bases, 4 bases remained unmatched. The CDR3 totals 15 residues. CDR3 DNA: TGTGCCAGCAGTTTATCTAGCGGGAAATCAGATACGCAGTATTTT. It encodes CASSLSSGKSDTQYF.

This clonotype was counted ten times or more. The J gene is TRBJ2-7, the V gene TRBV9; D remains ambiguous. Between the trimmed V and J ends, which lost 0 bases and 3 bases, there was a span of 7 bases. Germline lookup yields CDR1 SGDLS and CDR2 YYNGEE. CDR3 length equals 13 residues. The chain's CDR3 is CASSVVPNYEQYF. CDR3 DNA sequence: TGTGCCAGCAGCGTAGTTCCTAACTACGAGCAGTACTTC. Together with reference TRBV9 and TRBJ2-7, the CDR3 gives the full variable domain: DSGVTQTPKHLITATGQRVTLRCSPRSGDLSVYWYQQSLDQGLQFLIQYYNGEERAKGNILERFSAQQFPDLHSELNLSSLELGDSALYFCASSVVPNYEQYFGPGTRLTVT.

This clonotype appeared many times. V and J are TRBV5-1 and TRBJ2-1; no clear D. This CDR3 is built from 12 residues. In germline, CDR1 is SGHRS, CDR2 YFSETQ. Trimming pared 0 bases from V and 12 bases from J, leaving 10 bases between. The CDR3 here is CASSLEGPGQFF. CDR3 DNA sequence: TGCGCCAGCAGCTTGGAGGGTCCAGGGCAGTTCTTC.